This T cell receptor beta chain was identified in a study of cytomegalovirus exposure and HLA in healthy donors. Study-wide results and caveats: Roughly uniform depth of sequencing across donors was assumed in presence/absence analyses. Previous analysis showed most TCR beta V segments were productive about 90% or about 30% of the time.

This PCR relied on a set of 60 Vbeta primers and 13 Jbeta primers. The repertoire was sequenced with immunoSEQ multiplex PCR; TCRdb's copy has only in-frame clones and lacks some. This sample's table reports roughly 57,000 clones. Note on this clone: As yet, its antigen is unknown.

CDR3 size: 15 residues. Trimming removed 5 bases at V and 2 bases at J, with 15 bases between. Germline loops: CDR1 KGHSH, CDR2 LQKENI. Sequencing used PBMCs. The chain couples TRBV18 to TRBJ2-5; D might be TRBD1 (6 bases). This clonotype was sampled from a woman aged 30 to 39 in good health and CMV-seropositive. CDR3 coding DNA: TGTGCCAGCTCAAGGGAACAGGGCTCTCAAGAGACCCAGTACTTC. Translation gives CASSREQGSQETQYF. The entire variable domain, with the rest obtained from reference TRBV18 and TRBJ2-5, is as follows: NAGVMQNPRHLVRRRGQEARLRCSPMKGHSHVYWYRQLPEEGLKFMVYLQKENIIDESGMPKERFSAEFPKEGPSILRIQQVVRGDSAAYFCASSREQGSQETQYFGPGTRLLVL.